This T cell receptor beta chain appears in the sequencing data of a study of T cells in Graves' hyperthyroidism and ophthalmopathy. Regions amplified from RNA transcripts were the TCR beta CDR3 regions. The HTBI primer set drove a first-round RT-PCR of the TCR CDR3. TCRdb passed the multiplex PCR reads through MiXCR, listing each CDR3 protein once. The table includes about 500,000 distinct CDR3 sequences, around 43% detected once. Germline V gene sequence: CDR1 SGHRS, CDR2 YFSETQ. The CDR3 runs 15 residues. J was trimmed by 10 bases and V by 0 bases; bases with no gene match: 6. Sequencing used peripheral blood or thyroid tissue (not recorded which). The genes are TRBV5-1 and TRBJ1-6, with 8 bases lining up with TRBD1. The clonotype comes from an adult woman with Graves' disease, either hyperthyroidism or ophthalmopathy (not recorded which). CDR3 sequence reads: CASSLDGQGRSPLHF. The CDR3, as DNA: TGCGCCAGCAGCTTGGACGGACAGGGAAGGTCACCCCTCCACTTT. The whole variable domain, filled in from reference TRBV5-1 and TRBJ1-6, reads KAGVTQTPRYLIKTRGQQVTLSCSPISGHRSVSWYQQTPGQGLQFLFEYFSETQRNKGNFPGRFSGRQFSNSRSEMNVSTLELGDSALYLCASSLDGQGRSPLHFGNGTRLTVT.